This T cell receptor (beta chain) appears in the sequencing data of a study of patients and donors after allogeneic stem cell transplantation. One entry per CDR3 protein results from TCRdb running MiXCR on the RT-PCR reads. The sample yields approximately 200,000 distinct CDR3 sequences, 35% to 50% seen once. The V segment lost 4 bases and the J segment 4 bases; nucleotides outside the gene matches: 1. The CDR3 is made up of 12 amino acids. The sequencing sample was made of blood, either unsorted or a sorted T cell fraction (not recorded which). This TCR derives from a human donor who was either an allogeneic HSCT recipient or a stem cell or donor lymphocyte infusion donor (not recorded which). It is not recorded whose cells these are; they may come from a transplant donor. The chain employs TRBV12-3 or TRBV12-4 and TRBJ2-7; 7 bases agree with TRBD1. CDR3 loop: CASSSGGYEQYF. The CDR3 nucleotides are TGTGCCAGCAGTTCAGGGGGATACGAGCAGTACTTC.